What follows is one T cell receptor beta chain and its context. This entry belongs to a study of control samples from healthy donors and cancer patients. V lost 7 bases to trimming and J lost 8 bases; unmatched junction nucleotides: 10. Germline CDR1 reads LNHDA; CDR2 reads SQIVND (reference sequence). The CDR3 runs 15 residues. Produced via immunoSEQ multiplex PCR; TCRdb's table is partial and in-frame only. The sample has almost 95,000 clones; 90% are singletons. Sequenced sample: blood. The clonotype was recovered from a woman aged 18-29 years in good health. V and J are TRBV19 and TRBJ2-1; 11 bases fit TRBD2. Here the CDR3 reads CASNPLAGGPDEQFF. CDR3 nucleotides: TGTGCCAGTAACCCTTTAGCGGGGGGGCCGGATGAGCAGTTCTTC.